This T cell receptor beta chain was obtained from a study of T-cell memory formation after mild COVID-19. TCRdb fed the 5' RACE reads into MiXCR, producing one record per CDR3 protein. The table has about 340,000 distinct CDR3 sequences, about a sixth seen once; the top ten hold around 24%. This clonotype was detected many times. The specimen was PBMCs or a T cell subset sorted from them (not recorded which). The receptor was isolated from a man younger than 35 who had mild COVID-19 (a few samples of this study predate the infection). Cell type and time point are not known.

The CDR3 nucleotides read TGTGCCAGCACCCCGAGGCCCACAGACACCGGGGAGCTGTTTTTT. Protein sequence: CASTPRPTDTGELFF. The J gene is TRBJ2-2, the V gene TRBV7-2; no clear D gene. Per germline, CDR1 SGHTA and CDR2 FQGNSA. V gave up 7 bases and J gave up 3 bases, with 15 bases separating them. CDR3 size: 15 residues.